The T cell receptor (beta chain) described here comes from a study of blood T cells in healthy people across ages. The wider study: Researchers report that template switching captured about one barcoded beta molecule per two T cells.

A J-beta primer mix and a sample-barcoded 5' primer were used in a second PCR of roughly 6 to 12 cycles. MiXCR, run by TCRdb on the 5' RACE reads, gives a single entry per CDR3 protein. The sample carries around 650,000 distinct CDR3 sequences, approximately 40% recorded once. CDR1 is SEHNR and CDR2 is FQNEAQ in the germline V gene (reference sequence). The V end was cut by 5 bases, the J end by 6 bases, with 16 bases between. The CDR3 has 14 residues. The source is a man older than 75 in good health. Sequencing used blood. The chain links TRBV7-9 to TRBJ1-1; unclear D gene. The CDR3 coding sequence is TGTGCCAGCAGCAGAATACAGCGGGTCGCTGAAGCTTTCTTT. Its protein product is CASSRIQRVAEAFF.